A single sample is the source of the 20 T cell receptor beta chains below, sequenced in a study of control samples from healthy donors and cancer patients. The table came from immunoSEQ multiplex PCR; TCRdb's copy has only in-frame clones and leaves some out. This table has some 150,000 clones, over 85% appearing once. Sequenced material: blood. Receptors originate from a man aged 35 to 55 in good health.

The chain couples TRBV18 to TRBJ2-7, with 14 bases fitting TRBD2. CDR3 length: 16 residues. Germline loops: CDR1 KGHSH, CDR2 LQKENI. Trimming took 3 bases from V and 3 from J; bases not matched to a gene: 4. CDR3 in amino acids: CASSPTSGGARYEQYF. The CDR3, as DNA: TGTGCCAGCTCACCGACTAGCGGGGGGGCCCGCTACGAGCAGTACTTC.

This clone appeared a single time. The rearrangement links TRBV6-5 to TRBJ2-7, with TRBD1 matching over 10 bases. The germline V gene encodes CDR1 MNHEY and CDR2 SVGAGI. This CDR3 is built from 14 residues. Trimming cost V 6 bases and J 1 base; bases outside gene matches: 3. CDR3 residues: CASRRGQGSYEQYF. The CDR3 coding sequence is TGTGCCAGCAGGAGGGGACAGGGGTCCTACGAGCAGTACTTC.

The chain couples TRBV5-4 to TRBJ1-2; D call uncertain. The germline V gene has CDR1 SGHNT and CDR2 YYREEE (reference sequence). This CDR3 is built from 15 residues. V was pared by 2 bases and J by 8 bases, with 19 bases between. The CDR3 loop is CASSLEIMARWGYTF. DNA of the CDR3: TGTGCCAGCAGCTTAGAGATAATGGCGCGTTGGGGCTACACCTTC.

The chain combines TRBV10-3 with TRBJ2-3; TRBD1 aligns across 9 bases. This CDR3 has 14 amino acids. The germline V gene encodes CDR1 ENHRY and CDR2 SYGVKD. V lost 10 bases to trimming and J lost 3 bases; unmatched junction nucleotides: 8. CDR3 in DNA: TGTGCCACCACCGGGACAGGGTATACAGATACGCAGTATTTT. Encoded protein: CATTGTGYTDTQYF.

J is TRBJ1-4 and V is TRBV28; D call uncertain. V lost 6 bases to trimming and J lost 6 bases, with 11 bases between them. Per the germline V gene, CDR1 is MDHEN and CDR2 is SYDVKM. The CDR3 runs 13 residues. The CDR3 sequence: CASRDGMDEKLFF. For the CDR3, the DNA is TGTGCCAGCAGGGACGGGATGGATGAAAAACTGTTTTTT.

This chain uses TRBV28 with TRBJ2-7; 8 bases agree with TRBD2. Germline V gene lookup returns CDR1 MDHEN and CDR2 SYDVKM. There are 15 residues in the CDR3. The V and J ends lost 4 bases and 4 bases, in that order; junction bases with no gene match: 9. The DNA of the CDR3 is TGTGCCAGCAGTTCTTGGGCGGGGGGCAGGTACGAGCAGTACTTC. Encoded protein: CASSSWAGGRYEQYF.

The chain uses TRBV5-4 and TRBJ1-3; no firm D call. The ends were cut back, 0 bases at V and 4 bases at J, with 5 bases in the middle. CDR3 length: 13 amino acids. Looked up from germline, CDR1 is SGHNT and CDR2 is YYREEE (reference sequence). The CDR3 bases are TGTGCCAGCAGCTTGGATAGAGGAAACACCATATATTTT. Translated: CASSLDRGNTIYF.

This clone has just one count. The chain couples TRBV6-5 to TRBJ1-2; D unresolved. The V gene lost 0 bases and the J gene lost 0 bases, with 8 bases spanning the gap. CDR1 is MNHEY and CDR2 is SVGAGI in the germline V gene. The CDR3 length is 15 residues. In nucleotides, the CDR3 is TGTGCCAGCAGTTACTCGCCAGGAGCTAACTATGGCTACACCTTC. Amino acid sequence: CASSYSPGANYGYTF.

V gene TRBV7-3 combines with J gene TRBJ2-3; weak D call: TRBD1 (6 bases). The V gene's germline CDR1 is SGHTA and CDR2 FQGTGA. The CDR3 is made up of 15 amino acids. The V end was cut by 5 bases, the J end by 3 bases, with 15 bases between. DNA for the CDR3: TGTGCCAGCAGCCTTGACAGGTCAGGAACAGATACGCAGTATTTT. It specifies CASSLDRSGTDTQYF.

V and J are TRBV13 and TRBJ1-6; maybe TRBD1 (5 bases). The CDR3 length is 15 residues. Germline-derived CDR1 and CDR2 are PRHDT and FYEKMQ (reference sequence). Trimming removed 5 bases at V and 5 bases at J, with 13 bases between. The CDR3 DNA is TGTGCCAGCAGCGGACCAGGGTTCGATAATTCACCCCTCCACTTT. Protein sequence: CASSGPGFDNSPLHF.

In this sample, this clone turned up a few times. The rearrangement links TRBV6-5 to TRBJ2-3; D perhaps matches TRBD2 (7 bases). Trimming left V 4 bases short and J 6 bases short, with 14 bases between. Germline V lookup: CDR1 MNHEY, CDR2 SVGAGI. The CDR3 loop spans 14 amino acids. The CDR3 region has the DNA TGTGCCAGCAGTTTACGGGGGGCTGGGGATACGCAGTATTTT. Its protein product is CASSLRGAGDTQYF.

The chain uses TRBV27 and TRBJ2-6; perhaps D is TRBD1 or TRBD2 (5 bases each). This CDR3 region has 15 residues. CDR1 MNHEY and CDR2 SMNVEV come from the germline V gene (reference sequence). V shed 5 bases and J shed 4 bases, with 12 bases lying between them. The CDR3 DNA reads as TGTGCCAGCAGTCGAAGGGGAGCCGGGGCCAACGTCCTGACTTTC. It is translated as CASSRRGAGANVLTF.

This chain uses TRBV28 with TRBJ1-2, with 8 nucleotides matching TRBD1. There are 14 residues in the CDR3. The germline CDR1 and CDR2 sequences are MDHEN and SYDVKM. V gave up 3 bases and J gave up 7 bases; unmatched junction bases: 7. This chain's CDR3 is CASSLSRGRGGYTF. The CDR3 coding sequence is TGTGCCAGCAGTTTGAGCAGGGGGCGCGGTGGCTACACCTTC.

The V and J genes are TRBV10-2 and TRBJ2-7; D gene uncertain. The CDR3 contains 11 residues. Germline V gene lookup returns CDR1 WSHSY and CDR2 SAAADI. Trimming pared 2 bases from V and 3 bases from J, leaving 2 bases between. CDR3 region: CASSEGYEQYF. As DNA, the CDR3 is TGCGCCAGCAGTGAGGGCTACGAGCAGTACTTC.

This chain links TRBV5-5 with TRBJ1-6; possibly TRBD1 for D (5 bases). This CDR3 is 17 amino acids long. The V gene's germline CDR1 is SGHKS and CDR2 YYEKEE (reference sequence). V was pared by 1 base and J by 7 bases, with 18 bases between. The CDR3 coding sequence is TGTGCCAGCAGCTTGAAAGGGGTCGGGATATGGAATTCACCCCTCCACTTT. This gives the protein CASSLKGVGIWNSPLHF.

This clone was seen more than once but under ten times. The chain has TRBV6-2 or TRBV6-3 and TRBJ2-7; D may be TRBD1 or TRBD2 (5 bases each). Germline V gene sequence: CDR1 MNHEY, CDR2 SVGEGT. This CDR3 contains 15 residues. Trimming pared 6 bases from V and 3 bases from J, leaving 18 bases between. CDR3 in DNA: TGTGCCAGCAGCCCACGAGGGGATTTTAGCTACGAGCAGTACTTC. This encodes CASSPRGDFSYEQYF.

This chain connects TRBV30 to TRBJ1-4; D gene uncertain. The CDR3 sequence is 12 residues long. V lost 4 bases and J lost 4, with 7 bases in between. From germline, CDR1 is GTSNPN and CDR2 SVGIG (reference sequence). This CDR3 is CAWKGNNEKLFF. In nucleotides, the CDR3 is TGTGCCTGGAAGGGTAATAATGAAAAACTGTTTTTT.

This chain joins TRBV19 and TRBJ1-1, with 12 bases matching TRBD1. This CDR3 comprises 12 residues. The ends lost 5 bases at V and 11 bases at J; junction bases unmatched: 3. CDR1 and CDR2 (germline): LNHDA, SQIVND (reference sequence). In DNA form, the CDR3 reads TGTGCCAGTAGTCTGGGACAGGGGGCGGCTTTCTTT. This codes for CASSLGQGAAFF. The entire variable domain, with the rest obtained from reference TRBV19 and TRBJ1-1, is as follows: DGGITQSPKYLFRKEGQNVTLSCEQNLNHDAMYWYRQDPGQGLRLIYYSQIVNDFQKGDIAEGYSVSREKKESFPLTVTSAQKNPTAFYLCASSLGQGAAFFGQGTRLTVV.

This clone was detected once. The J gene is TRBJ2-7, the V gene TRBV9, with 10 bases matching TRBD1. The CDR3 sequence is 15 residues long. Germline lookup yields CDR1 SGDLS and CDR2 YYNGEE. The junction had 7 bases not matched to a gene; V was cut back by 2 bases and J by 5 bases. CDR3 sequence reads: CASSVGGQGRNEQYF. Written as DNA, the CDR3 is TGTGCCAGCAGCGTGGGGGGACAGGGGAGAAACGAGCAGTACTTC.

The V call is TRBV28, the J call TRBJ2-7; a possible D gene is TRBD1 (6 bases). The CDR3 consists of 15 residues. V was trimmed by 5 bases and J by 3 bases, leaving 17 bases between them. CDR1 is MDHEN, CDR2 SYDVKM, per germline. DNA for the CDR3: TGTGCCAGCAGTGGGCTGGGGGCTGGGGACTACGAGCAGTACTTC. Translating gives CASSGLGAGDYEQYF. The full variable domain, in which reference TRBV28 and TRBJ2-7 provide the parts outside the CDR3, is DVKVTQSSRYLVKRTGEKVFLECVQDMDHENMFWYRQDPGLGLRLIYFSYDVKMKEKGDIPEGYSVSREKKERFSLILESASTNQTSMYLCASSGLGAGDYEQYFGPGTRLTVT.